The clone carrying this T cell receptor beta chain appeared many times. Between the trimmed V and J ends, which lost 1 base and 7 bases, there was a span of 10 bases. The CDR3 runs to 13 residues. Each donor who had ophthalmopathy showed moderate-to-severe activity, a CAS of ≥3, a NOSPECS of ≥4, and a duration under 3 months. This record belongs to a study of Graves' ophthalmopathy and Graves' hyperthyroidism. Study at large: At initial diagnosis, peripheral blood was obtained, and this preceded any treatment.

Scientists amplified the TCR beta CDR3 regions from RNA transcripts. After a first-round RT-PCR with HTBI primers, a second-round multiplex PCR was run. TCRdb re-analysed the multiplex PCR reads in MiXCR, keeping a single row per CDR3 protein. Altogether nearly 400,000 distinct CDR3 sequences are present, around 16% being singletons, with the ten largest covering roughly 1.5%. The V gene is TRBV12-3 or TRBV12-4, the J gene TRBJ1-1; D gene unclear. What was sequenced was peripheral blood. The TCR sequence derives from a woman aged 18-30 years with Graves' ophthalmopathy. CDR3 coding DNA: TGTGCCAGCAGTTTAGGAGGACCACTTGAAGCTTTCTTT. Encoded protein: CASSLGGPLEAFF.